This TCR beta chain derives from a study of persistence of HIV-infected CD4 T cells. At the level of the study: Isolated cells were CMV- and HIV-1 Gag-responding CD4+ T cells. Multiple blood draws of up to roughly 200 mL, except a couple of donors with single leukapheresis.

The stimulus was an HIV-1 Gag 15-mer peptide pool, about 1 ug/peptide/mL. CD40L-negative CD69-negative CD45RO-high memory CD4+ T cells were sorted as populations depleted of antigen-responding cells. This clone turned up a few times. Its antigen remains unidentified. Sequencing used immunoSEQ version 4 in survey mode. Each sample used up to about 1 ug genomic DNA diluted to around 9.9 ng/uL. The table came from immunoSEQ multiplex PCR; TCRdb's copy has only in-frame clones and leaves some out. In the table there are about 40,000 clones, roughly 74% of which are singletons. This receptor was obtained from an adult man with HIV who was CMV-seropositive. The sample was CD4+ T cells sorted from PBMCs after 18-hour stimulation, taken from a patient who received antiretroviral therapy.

CDR3 nucleotide sequence: TGTGCCAGCAGCGCAAACAGGGGGCCCACCGGGGAGCTGTTTTTT. Encoded protein: CASSANRGPTGELFF. V gene TRBV9 combines with J gene TRBJ2-2, with 9 bases identical to TRBD1. This CDR3 contains 15 residues. CDR1 is SGDLS and CDR2 is YYNGEE in the germline V gene. J lost 4 bases, V lost 3 bases, and 4 bases had no gene match.